These T cell receptor beta chains were read from a single sample in a study of regulatory T cells in long-lasting Graves disease. A single record per CDR3 protein comes from TCRdb applying MiXCR to the multiplex PCR reads. The sample consists of about 220,000 distinct CDR3 sequences, roughly 19% of them appearing once. The same sample was also used in a study of T cells in Graves' hyperthyroidism and ophthalmopathy.

Sequenced here: peripheral blood mononuclear cells (PBMCs), sampled at new diagnosis, from a patient treated with antithyroid drugs. The receptors here all came from a woman in her twenties or thirties with Graves disease. Both conserved end residues are part of each CDR3. D genes are given only for firm matches. Expanded clones get a size class; other rows say once, few or many, or leave the size out.

DNA: TGTGCCAGCAGCGCGTCGACAGGCGTTCCGGTCACCGGGGAGCTGTTTTTT; CDR3: CASSASTGVPVTGELFF; size: .; length: 17; D: .; J: TRBJ2-2; V: TRBV9
DNA: TGTGCCAGCACCTCCTCATGGCGGTCCTCCTACAATGAGCAGTTCTTC; CDR3: CASTSSWRSSYNEQFF; size: .; length: 16; D: .; J: TRBJ2-1; V: TRBV12-3/TRBV12-4
DNA: TGTGCCAGCAGCGAACTGGGACGGACAGACACCTTC; CDR3: CASSELGRTDTF; size: .; length: 12; D: .; J: TRBJ1-2; V: TRBV28
DNA: TGCAGTGCTTCTTACCCTTCCGGGACAGGCAGCGAAAAACTGTTTTTT; CDR3: CSASYPSGTGSEKLFF; size: .; length: 16; D: TRBD1; J: TRBJ1-4; V: TRBV20-1
DNA: TGTGCCAGCAGTAAGAGGGAGGGGGATTACGAGCAGTACTTC; CDR3: CASSKREGDYEQYF; size: many; length: 14; D: .; J: TRBJ2-7; V: TRBV2
DNA: TGTGCCACCAGTGATGGTACAGCAACTAATGAAAAACTGTTTTTT; CDR3: CATSDGTATNEKLFF; size: many; length: 15; D: .; J: TRBJ1-4; V: TRBV24-1
DNA: TGTGCCAGCAGCCCTCGGACAGCGATGAACACTGAAGCTTTCTTT; CDR3: CASSPRTAMNTEAFF; size: many; length: 15; D: .; J: TRBJ1-1; V: TRBV9
DNA: TGCACCATGAGCCGATCTGGCAATTCACCCCTCCACTTT; CDR3: CTMSRSGNSPLHF; size: many; length: 13; D: .; J: TRBJ1-6; V: TRBV20-1
DNA: TGTGCCAGCAGCTTGGTTGGACAGGGGGACTATGGCTACACCTTC; CDR3: CASSLVGQGDYGYTF; size: many; length: 15; D: TRBD1; J: TRBJ1-2; V: TRBV5-5
DNA: TGTGCTAGTGGTTTCCACAGGGGGCTCCCTATGAACACTGAAGCTTTCTTT; CDR3: CASGFHRGLPMNTEAFF; size: many; length: 17; D: TRBD1; J: TRBJ1-1; V: TRBV12-5
DNA: TGTGCCAGCAGCTCTCTCAGGGGACCGGGGGACACTGAAGCTTTCTTT; CDR3: CASSSLRGPGDTEAFF; size: .; length: 16; D: .; J: TRBJ1-1; V: TRBV11-2
DNA: TGCGCCAGCAGCCCCGGGACAGGCCTCTACAATGAGCAGTTCTTC; CDR3: CASSPGTGLYNEQFF; size: many; length: 15; D: TRBD1; J: TRBJ2-1; V: TRBV4-1
DNA: TGCAGTGCTAGTAGTCCGTTGGGGGCGCTTGACAATCAGCCCCAGCATTTT; CDR3: CSASSPLGALDNQPQHF; size: few; length: 17; D: .; J: TRBJ1-5; V: TRBV20-1
DNA: TGTGCCACCAGCAGAGATTTACCTCTAAGGACAACTAATGAAAAACTGTTTTTT; CDR3: CATSRDLPLRTTNEKLFF; size: many; length: 18; D: .; J: TRBJ1-4; V: TRBV15
DNA: TGTGCCAGCAGCCGTCTACTGGGCAATCAGCCCCAGCATTTT; CDR3: CASSRLLGNQPQHF; size: .; length: 14; D: .; J: TRBJ1-5; V: TRBV5-6
DNA: TGTGCCACCAGTGATTCGAACGCCAAGGAGCAGTTCTTC; CDR3: CATSDSNAKEQFF; size: many; length: 13; D: .; J: TRBJ2-1; V: TRBV24-1
DNA: TGCAGTGCTAGACCGGGACTAGCGGGAGAGACCCAGTACTTC; CDR3: CSARPGLAGETQYF; size: .; length: 14; D: TRBD2; J: TRBJ2-5; V: TRBV20-1
DNA: TGTGCCAGCACTTCGGGACAGGGTCGGGAGACCCAGTACTTC; CDR3: CASTSGQGRETQYF; size: many; length: 14; D: TRBD1; J: TRBJ2-5; V: TRBV28
DNA: TGTGCCAGCATTACTCGCTCCCCGGGGAGCCCCGGCCTCACCTACGAGCAGTACTTC; CDR3: CASITRSPGSPGLTYEQYF; size: many; length: 19; D: .; J: TRBJ2-7; V: TRBV27
DNA: TGTGCCAGCAGTTGGGCAGTTATCAAGCAGGGGGCTGAGCAGTTCTTC; CDR3: CASSWAVIKQGAEQFF; size: many; length: 16; D: TRBD1; J: TRBJ2-1; V: TRBV6-5
DNA: TGTGCCAGCAGCTTAGGCGGCCTCCCGGAGACCCAGTACTTC; CDR3: CASSLGGLPETQYF; size: many; length: 14; D: .; J: TRBJ2-5; V: TRBV11-2
DNA: TGTGCCAGCCGTCCTGGGACAAGTGGGAATTCACCCCTCCACTTT; CDR3: CASRPGTSGNSPLHF; size: .; length: 15; D: .; J: TRBJ1-6; V: TRBV27
DNA: TGCGCCAGCAGCCAGAACGCCGGGACCGCGCAAGAGACCCAGTACTTC; CDR3: CASSQNAGTAQETQYF; size: .; length: 16; D: .; J: TRBJ2-5; V: TRBV4-1
DNA: TGTGCCACCAGCAGAGGGTTGGGGGGCAACACTGAAGCTTTCTTT; CDR3: CATSRGLGGNTEAFF; size: many; length: 15; D: .; J: TRBJ1-1; V: TRBV15
DNA: TGTGCCAGCAGTTTCCAGTTCTCTGGGGCCAACGTCCTGACTTTC; CDR3: CASSFQFSGANVLTF; size: .; length: 15; D: .; J: TRBJ2-6; V: TRBV27
DNA: TGCAGAGCTGGGTTTGGGTACGAGCAGTACTTC; CDR3: CRAGFGYEQYF; size: many; length: 11; D: .; J: TRBJ2-7; V: TRBV20-1
DNA: TGCAGTGCTAGAGGAAGGGATAGGAACGGAGCTTTCTTT; CDR3: CSARGRDRNGAFF; size: many; length: 13; D: .; J: TRBJ1-1; V: TRBV20-1
DNA: TGTGCCACCAGCCGTCGTAATTCACCCCTCCACTTT; CDR3: CATSRRNSPLHF; size: many; length: 12; D: .; J: TRBJ1-6; V: TRBV15
DNA: TGCGCCAGCAGCCCAATCGGGGGTTATAATGAAAAACTGTTTTTT; CDR3: CASSPIGGYNEKLFF; size: few; length: 15; D: .; J: TRBJ1-4; V: TRBV5-1
DNA: TGTGCCAGCCTTCGGCAGGGCCTAACCCAAGAGACCCAGTACTTC; CDR3: CASLRQGLTQETQYF; size: many; length: 15; D: .; J: TRBJ2-5; V: TRBV2
DNA: TGTGCCAGCAGTCTATCGGGACAGGGCTACTCTGGAAACACCATATATTTT; CDR3: CASSLSGQGYSGNTIYF; size: .; length: 17; D: TRBD1; J: TRBJ1-3; V: TRBV28
DNA: TGCGCCAGCAGCTTGCTGTCAGGGGGATGGAACACTGAAGCTTTCTTT; CDR3: CASSLLSGGWNTEAFF; size: many; length: 16; D: TRBD1; J: TRBJ1-1; V: TRBV5-1
DNA: TGTGCCAGTTTAGACACCAACACCGGGGAGCTGTTTTTT; CDR3: CASLDTNTGELFF; size: .; length: 13; D: .; J: TRBJ2-2; V: TRBV19
DNA: TGTGCCAGCAGTCTCCGGGACAGCACAGATACGCAGTATTTT; CDR3: CASSLRDSTDTQYF; size: once; length: 14; D: .; J: TRBJ2-3; V: TRBV12-3/TRBV12-4
DNA: TGCAGCGTCGATTTCACAGATACGCAGTATTTT; CDR3: CSVDFTDTQYF; size: many; length: 11; D: .; J: TRBJ2-3; V: TRBV29-1
DNA: TGTGCCAGCAGCTTAGCGGGGGGGTCGGGCGGCTACACCTTC; CDR3: CASSLAGGSGGYTF; size: few; length: 14; D: .; J: TRBJ1-2; V: TRBV7-9
DNA: TGTGCCAGCAGTTTGGGACAACAGGGGGCGGGTGGCTACACCTTC; CDR3: CASSLGQQGAGGYTF; size: many; length: 15; D: TRBD1; J: TRBJ1-2; V: TRBV28
DNA: TGTGCCAGCAGTGACCCAGGGGGCATCCCTGAAGCTTTCTTT; CDR3: CASSDPGGIPEAFF; size: many; length: 14; D: TRBD1; J: TRBJ1-1; V: TRBV25-1
DNA: TGCAGTGCTGAACGCGTCACGAACACTGAAGCTTTCTTT; CDR3: CSAERVTNTEAFF; size: few; length: 13; D: .; J: TRBJ1-1; V: TRBV20-1
DNA: TGCAGTGCTCCTACGAACCCCCGGGACTTCTCCTACGAGCAGTACTTC; CDR3: CSAPTNPRDFSYEQYF; size: .; length: 16; D: .; J: TRBJ2-7; V: TRBV20-1
DNA: TGTGCCAGCAGCCAATTGGCTCAGGGCACGATGGAGCAGTTCTTC; CDR3: CASSQLAQGTMEQFF; size: many; length: 15; D: .; J: TRBJ2-1; V: TRBV16
DNA: TGTGCCAGCAGTGAAGCAGGGGGGAGTCAGCCCCAGCATTTT; CDR3: CASSEAGGSQPQHF; size: many; length: 14; D: .; J: TRBJ1-5; V: TRBV6-1
DNA: TGTGCCAGCTCACCAGGGGTTTCCTCCTACGAGCAGTACTTC; CDR3: CASSPGVSSYEQYF; size: many; length: 14; D: .; J: TRBJ2-7; V: TRBV18
DNA: TGCGCCAGCAGTGGGATACTACAGGGATCGGGCTATGGCTACACCTTC; CDR3: CASSGILQGSGYGYTF; size: few; length: 16; D: .; J: TRBJ1-2; V: TRBV10-1
DNA: TGTGCCAGCAGTCTTGACAGGCGGCACACTGAAGCTTTCTTT; CDR3: CASSLDRRHTEAFF; size: many; length: 14; D: .; J: TRBJ1-1; V: TRBV6-2/TRBV6-3
DNA: TGTGCCAGCAGACTAGCGGGGCTTACAGATACGCAGTATTTT; CDR3: CASRLAGLTDTQYF; size: .; length: 14; D: TRBD2; J: TRBJ2-3; V: TRBV2
DNA: TGTGCCAGCAGCTTATCGGGCAGATCTGGAAACACCATATATTTT; CDR3: CASSLSGRSGNTIYF; size: few; length: 15; D: .; J: TRBJ1-3; V: TRBV7-9
DNA: TGTGCCACCAGTGTCCTGGACGGAAACACAGATACGCAGTATTTT; CDR3: CATSVLDGNTDTQYF; size: many; length: 15; D: .; J: TRBJ2-3; V: TRBV24-1
DNA: TGTGCCAGCAGCCAAGGACCGGGACAGGGGGCGCGGGGCGATGGCTACACCTTC; CDR3: CASSQGPGQGARGDGYTF; size: many; length: 18; D: TRBD1; J: TRBJ1-2; V: TRBV3-1
DNA: TGTGCCAGCAGCTTCCGGGACTCAGCCCCAGATACGCAGTATTTT; CDR3: CASSFRDSAPDTQYF; size: many; length: 15; D: .; J: TRBJ2-3; V: TRBV7-9
DNA: TGTGCCAGCTCTTCGGGGGGAGGGGATACGCAGTATTTT; CDR3: CASSSGGGDTQYF; size: many; length: 13; D: TRBD2; J: TRBJ2-3; V: TRBV27
DNA: TGTGCCAGCAGTCCCCGATTGGGGAACCTAGGCGACATTCAGTACTTC; CDR3: CASSPRLGNLGDIQYF; size: .; length: 16; D: .; J: TRBJ2-4; V: TRBV28
DNA: TGTGCCAGCAGCTTAGTTAGCCCCCCGGGGGCCGAGCAGTACTTC; CDR3: CASSLVSPPGAEQYF; size: .; length: 15; D: .; J: TRBJ2-7; V: TRBV11-2
DNA: TGTGCCTGGAGTGGGGGAGCAGGGCGCAATGAGCAGTTCTTC; CDR3: CAWSGGAGRNEQFF; size: many; length: 14; D: .; J: TRBJ2-1; V: TRBV30
DNA: TGTGCCAGCAGTTCGTCAGGGTTTGGACATCAGCCCCAGCATTTT; CDR3: CASSSSGFGHQPQHF; size: .; length: 15; D: .; J: TRBJ1-5; V: TRBV28
DNA: TGTGCCAGCAGGCCACCAGGTGCTAATTCACCCCTCCACTTT; CDR3: CASRPPGANSPLHF; size: many; length: 14; D: .; J: TRBJ1-6; V: TRBV28
DNA: TGCAGTGCTCCGAAGGGACAGACATCTACTGAAGCTTTCTTT; CDR3: CSAPKGQTSTEAFF; size: few; length: 14; D: TRBD1; J: TRBJ1-1; V: TRBV20-1
DNA: TGTGCCAGTAATCTCCCCCAGGCTAATAACTATGGCTACACCTTC; CDR3: CASNLPQANNYGYTF; size: many; length: 15; D: .; J: TRBJ1-2; V: TRBV19